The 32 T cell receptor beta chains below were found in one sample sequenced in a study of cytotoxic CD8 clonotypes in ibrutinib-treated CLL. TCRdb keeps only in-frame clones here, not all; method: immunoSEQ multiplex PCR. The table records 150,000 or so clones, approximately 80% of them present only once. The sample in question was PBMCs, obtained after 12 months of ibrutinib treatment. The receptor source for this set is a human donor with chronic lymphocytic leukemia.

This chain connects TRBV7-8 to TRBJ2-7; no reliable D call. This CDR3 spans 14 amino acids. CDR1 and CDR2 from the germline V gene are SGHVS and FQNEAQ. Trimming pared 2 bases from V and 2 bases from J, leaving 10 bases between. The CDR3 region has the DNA TGTGCCAGCAGCTTAAAACGGGTGACCTACGAGCAGTACTTC. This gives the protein CASSLKRVTYEQYF.

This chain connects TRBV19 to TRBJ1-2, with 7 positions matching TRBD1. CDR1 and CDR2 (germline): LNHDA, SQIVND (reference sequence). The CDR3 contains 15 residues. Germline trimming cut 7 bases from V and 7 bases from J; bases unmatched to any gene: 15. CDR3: CASITVGGRTTGYTF. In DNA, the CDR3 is TGTGCCAGTATAACGGTAGGGGGCCGCACCACTGGCTACACCTTC.

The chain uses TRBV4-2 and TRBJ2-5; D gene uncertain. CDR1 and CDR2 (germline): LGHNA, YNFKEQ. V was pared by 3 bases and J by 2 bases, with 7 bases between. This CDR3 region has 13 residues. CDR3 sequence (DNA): TGTGCCAGCAGCCAGGAAGGGCAAGAGACCCAGTACTTC. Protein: CASSQEGQETQYF.

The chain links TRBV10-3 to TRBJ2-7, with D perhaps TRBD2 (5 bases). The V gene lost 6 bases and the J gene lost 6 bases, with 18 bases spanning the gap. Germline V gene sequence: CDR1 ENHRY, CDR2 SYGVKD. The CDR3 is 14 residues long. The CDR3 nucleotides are TGTGCCATCAGCGCTCGATCGAGGGATGGCGAGCAGTACTTC. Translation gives CAISARSRDGEQYF.

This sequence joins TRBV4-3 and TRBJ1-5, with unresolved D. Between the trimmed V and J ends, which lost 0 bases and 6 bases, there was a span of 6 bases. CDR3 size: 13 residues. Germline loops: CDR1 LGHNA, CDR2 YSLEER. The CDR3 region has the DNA TGCGCCAGCAGCCAAGATTGGAGTCAGCCCCAGCATTTT. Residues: CASSQDWSQPQHF.

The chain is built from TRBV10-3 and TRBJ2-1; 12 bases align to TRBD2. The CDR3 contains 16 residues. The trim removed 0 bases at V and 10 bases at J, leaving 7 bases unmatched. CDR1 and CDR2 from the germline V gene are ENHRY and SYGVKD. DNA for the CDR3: TGTGCCATCAGTGAGTCGGTGACTAGCGGGAGCCAAGAGCAGTTCTTC. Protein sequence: CAISESVTSGSQEQFF.

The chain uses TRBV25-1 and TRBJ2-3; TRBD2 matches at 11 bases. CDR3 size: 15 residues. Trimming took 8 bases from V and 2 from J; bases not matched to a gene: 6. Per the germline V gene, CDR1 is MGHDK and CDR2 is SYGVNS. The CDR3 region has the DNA TGTGCCAGCCTAACTAGCGGGAGCCTCACAGATACGCAGTATTTT. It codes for CASLTSGSLTDTQYF. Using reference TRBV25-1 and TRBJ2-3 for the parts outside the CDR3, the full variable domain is EADIYQTPRYLVIGTGKKITLECSQTMGHDKMYWYQQDPGMELHLIHYSYGVNSTEKGDLSSESTVSRIRTEHFPLTLESARPSHTSQYLCASLTSGSLTDTQYFGPGTRLTVL.

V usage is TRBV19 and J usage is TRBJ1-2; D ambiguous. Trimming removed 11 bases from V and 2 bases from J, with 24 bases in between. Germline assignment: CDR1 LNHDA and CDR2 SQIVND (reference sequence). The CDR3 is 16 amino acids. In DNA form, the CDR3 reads TGTGCCTCCCCGAGGACGGGAACCTCCCCAAACTATGGCTACACCTTC. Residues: CASPRTGTSPNYGYTF.

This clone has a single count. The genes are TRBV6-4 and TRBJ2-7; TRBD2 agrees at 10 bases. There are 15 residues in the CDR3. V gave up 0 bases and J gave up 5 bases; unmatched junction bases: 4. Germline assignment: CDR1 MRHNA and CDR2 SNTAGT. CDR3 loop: CASSDSLAGVNEQYF. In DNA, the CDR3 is TGTGCCAGCAGTGACTCTCTAGCGGGAGTTAACGAGCAGTACTTC.

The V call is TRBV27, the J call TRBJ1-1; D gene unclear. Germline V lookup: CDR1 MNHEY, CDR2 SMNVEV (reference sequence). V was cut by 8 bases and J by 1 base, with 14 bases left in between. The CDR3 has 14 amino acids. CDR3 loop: CASRSFRQNTEAFF. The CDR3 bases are TGTGCCAGCCGATCCTTCCGACAGAACACTGAAGCTTTCTTT.

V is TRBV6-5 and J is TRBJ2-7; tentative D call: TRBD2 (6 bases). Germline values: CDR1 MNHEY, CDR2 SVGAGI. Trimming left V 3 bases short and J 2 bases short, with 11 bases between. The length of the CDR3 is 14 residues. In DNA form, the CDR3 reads TGTGCCAGCAGTTATACGGGACTTCCCTACGAGCAGTACTTC. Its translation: CASSYTGLPYEQYF.

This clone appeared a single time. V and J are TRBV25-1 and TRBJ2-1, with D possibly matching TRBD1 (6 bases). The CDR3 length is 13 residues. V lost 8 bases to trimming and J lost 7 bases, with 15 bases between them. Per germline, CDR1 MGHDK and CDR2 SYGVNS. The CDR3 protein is CASLNRDGNEQFF. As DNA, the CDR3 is TGTGCCAGCCTAAACAGGGACGGGAATGAGCAGTTCTTC.

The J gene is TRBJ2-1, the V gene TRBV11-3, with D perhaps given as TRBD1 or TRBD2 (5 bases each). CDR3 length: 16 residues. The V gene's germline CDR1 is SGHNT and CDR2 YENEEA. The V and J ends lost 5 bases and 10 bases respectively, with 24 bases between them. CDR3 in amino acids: CASSRTPGRPATEQFF. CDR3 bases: TGTGCCAGCAGCCGAACTCCGGGACGCCCGGCTACCGAGCAGTTCTTC. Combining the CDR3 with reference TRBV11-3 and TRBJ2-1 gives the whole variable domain EAGVVQSPRYKIIEKKQPVAFWCNPISGHNTLYWYLQNLGQGPELLIRYENEEAVDDSQLPKDRFSAERLKGVDSTLKIQPAELGDSAVYLCASSRTPGRPATEQFFGPGTRLTVL.

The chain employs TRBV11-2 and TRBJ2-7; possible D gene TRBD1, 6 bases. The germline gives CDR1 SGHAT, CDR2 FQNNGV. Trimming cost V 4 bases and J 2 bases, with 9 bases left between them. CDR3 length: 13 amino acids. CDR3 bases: TGTGCCAGCAGCTCGGACAGAACCTACGAGCAGTACTTC. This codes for CASSSDRTYEQYF.

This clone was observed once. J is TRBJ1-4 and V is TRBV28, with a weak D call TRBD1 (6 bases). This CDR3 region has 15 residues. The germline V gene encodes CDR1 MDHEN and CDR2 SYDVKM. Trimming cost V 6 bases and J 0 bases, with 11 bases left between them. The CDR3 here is CASRRTDATNEKLFF. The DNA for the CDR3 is TGTGCCAGCAGGAGGACAGATGCAACTAATGAAAAACTGTTTTTT. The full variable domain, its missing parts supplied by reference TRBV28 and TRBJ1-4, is DVKVTQSSRYLVKRTGEKVFLECVQDMDHENMFWYRQDPGLGLRLIYFSYDVKMKEKGDIPEGYSVSREKKERFSLILESASTNQTSMYLCASRRTDATNEKLFFGSGTQLSVL.

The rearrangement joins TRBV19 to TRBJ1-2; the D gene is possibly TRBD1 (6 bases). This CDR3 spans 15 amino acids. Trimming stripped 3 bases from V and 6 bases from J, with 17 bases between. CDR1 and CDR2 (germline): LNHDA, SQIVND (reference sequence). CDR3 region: CASSMRDTAVDGYTF. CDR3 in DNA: TGTGCCAGTAGTATGAGGGACACCGCTGTGGATGGCTACACCTTC.

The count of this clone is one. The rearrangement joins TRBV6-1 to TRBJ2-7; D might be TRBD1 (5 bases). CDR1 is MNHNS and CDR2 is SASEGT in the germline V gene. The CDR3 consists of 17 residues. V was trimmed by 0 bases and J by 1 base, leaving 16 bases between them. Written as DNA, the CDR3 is TGTGCCAGCAGTGAAGCTTTAATCAGGGTAACTTCCTACGAGCAGTACTTC. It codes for CASSEALIRVTSYEQYF.

The DNA for the CDR3 is TGTGCCTGGAGCGAATTAACAGGGAATGAGCAGTTCTTC. Amino acid sequence: CAWSELTGNEQFF. The chain carries TRBV30 and TRBJ2-1; D might be TRBD1 (6 bases). This CDR3 is built from 13 residues. V was cut by 3 bases and J by 7 bases, with 13 bases left in between. Germline CDR1 and CDR2: GTSNPN and SVGIG (reference sequence).

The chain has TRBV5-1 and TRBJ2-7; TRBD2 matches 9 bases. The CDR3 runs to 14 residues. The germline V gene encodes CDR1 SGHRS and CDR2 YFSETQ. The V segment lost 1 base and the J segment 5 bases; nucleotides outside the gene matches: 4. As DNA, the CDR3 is TGCGCCAGCAGCTTGATTAGCGGGAGTGACGAGCAGTACTTC. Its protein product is CASSLISGSDEQYF.

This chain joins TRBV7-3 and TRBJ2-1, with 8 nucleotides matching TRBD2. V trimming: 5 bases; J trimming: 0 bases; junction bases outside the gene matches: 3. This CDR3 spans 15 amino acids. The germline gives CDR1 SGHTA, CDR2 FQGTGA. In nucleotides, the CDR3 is TGTGCCAGCAGCCGACTAGCGCGCTCCTACAATGAGCAGTTCTTC. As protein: CASSRLARSYNEQFF.

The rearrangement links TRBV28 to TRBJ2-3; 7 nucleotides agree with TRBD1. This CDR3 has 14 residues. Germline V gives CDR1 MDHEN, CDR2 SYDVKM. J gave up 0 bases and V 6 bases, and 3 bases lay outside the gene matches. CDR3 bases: TGTGCCAGCAGCACGGGACAGAGCACAGATACGCAGTATTTT. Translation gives CASSTGQSTDTQYF.

The CDR3 sequence: CAWKVSMNTEAFF. CDR3 DNA sequence: TGTGCCTGGAAAGTCAGCATGAACACTGAAGCTTTCTTT. The chain carries TRBV30 and TRBJ1-1; D is unresolved. The CDR3 extends over 13 amino acids. The germline CDR1 and CDR2 sequences are GTSNPN and SVGIG (reference sequence). V shed 4 bases and J shed 0 bases, with 9 bases lying between them.

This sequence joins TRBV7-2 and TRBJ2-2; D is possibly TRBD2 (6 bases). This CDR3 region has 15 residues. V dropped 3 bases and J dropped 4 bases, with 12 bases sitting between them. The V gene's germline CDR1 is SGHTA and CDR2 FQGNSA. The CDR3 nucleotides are TGTGCCAGCAGCTTTGTTTTAGCGGCCACCGGGGAGCTGTTTTTT. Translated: CASSFVLAATGELFF.

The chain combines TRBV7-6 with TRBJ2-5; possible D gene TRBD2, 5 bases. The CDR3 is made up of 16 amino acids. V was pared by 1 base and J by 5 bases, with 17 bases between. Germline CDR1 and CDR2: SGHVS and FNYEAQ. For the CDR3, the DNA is TGTGCCAGCAGCTTAGATGGAGGTCGAAAGTCCGAGACCCAGTACTTC. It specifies CASSLDGGRKSETQYF.

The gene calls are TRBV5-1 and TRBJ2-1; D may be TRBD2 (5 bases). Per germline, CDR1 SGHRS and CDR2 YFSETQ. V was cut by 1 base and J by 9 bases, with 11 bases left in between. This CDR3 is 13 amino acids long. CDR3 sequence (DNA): TGCGCCAGCAGCTTGAGGAGGTCTAGTGAGCAGTTCTTC. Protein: CASSLRRSSEQFF.

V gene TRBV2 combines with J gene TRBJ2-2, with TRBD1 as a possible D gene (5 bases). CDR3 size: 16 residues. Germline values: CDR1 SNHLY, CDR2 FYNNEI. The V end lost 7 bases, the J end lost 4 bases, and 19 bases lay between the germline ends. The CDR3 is CASKGRVTETTGELFF. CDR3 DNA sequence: TGTGCCAGCAAAGGTCGTGTGACAGAGACCACCGGGGAGCTGTTTTTT.

CDR3 amino acids: CASSERDGEALQETQYF. In DNA, the CDR3 is TGTGCCAGCAGTGAAAGGGACGGGGAAGCGCTCCAAGAGACCCAGTACTTC. The V call is TRBV2, the J call TRBJ2-5; D tentatively reads TRBD1 or TRBD2 (5 bases each). Germline-derived CDR1 and CDR2 are SNHLY and FYNNEI. V dropped 2 bases and J dropped 1 base, with 17 bases sitting between them. This CDR3 region has 17 residues.

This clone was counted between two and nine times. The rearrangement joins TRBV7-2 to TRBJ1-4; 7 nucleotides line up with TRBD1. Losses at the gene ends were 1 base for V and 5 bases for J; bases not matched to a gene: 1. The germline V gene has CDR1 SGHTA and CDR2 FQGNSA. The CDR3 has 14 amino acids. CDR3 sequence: CASSLVTGNEKLFF. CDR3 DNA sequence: TGTGCCAGCAGCTTAGTGACAGGGAATGAAAAACTGTTTTTT.

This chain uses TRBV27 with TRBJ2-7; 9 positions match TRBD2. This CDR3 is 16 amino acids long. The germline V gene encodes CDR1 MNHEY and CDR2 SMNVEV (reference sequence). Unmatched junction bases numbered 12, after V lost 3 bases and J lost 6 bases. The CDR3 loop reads CASSLIRREGPGEQYF. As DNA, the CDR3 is TGTGCCAGCAGTTTGATAAGGCGGGAGGGCCCCGGCGAGCAGTACTTC.

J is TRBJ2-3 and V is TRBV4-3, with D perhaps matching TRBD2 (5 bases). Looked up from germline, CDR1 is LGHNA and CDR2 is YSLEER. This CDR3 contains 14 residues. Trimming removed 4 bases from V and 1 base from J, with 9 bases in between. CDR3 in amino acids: CASSLASGTDTQYF. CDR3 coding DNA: TGCGCCAGCAGCCTAGCGAGCGGCACAGATACGCAGTATTTT.

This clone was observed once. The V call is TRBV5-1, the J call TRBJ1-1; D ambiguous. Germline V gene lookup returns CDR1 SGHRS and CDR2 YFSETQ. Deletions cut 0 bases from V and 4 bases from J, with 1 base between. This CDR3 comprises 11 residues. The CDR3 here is CASSLGTEAFF. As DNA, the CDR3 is TGCGCCAGCAGCTTGGGCACTGAAGCTTTCTTT.

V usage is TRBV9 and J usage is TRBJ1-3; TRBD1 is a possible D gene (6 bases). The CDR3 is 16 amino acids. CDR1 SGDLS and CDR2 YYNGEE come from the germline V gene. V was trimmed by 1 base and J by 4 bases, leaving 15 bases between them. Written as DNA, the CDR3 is TGTGCCAGCAGCGTAAGCTCAGGGGCGAACGGAAACACCATATATTTT. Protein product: CASSVSSGANGNTIYF.